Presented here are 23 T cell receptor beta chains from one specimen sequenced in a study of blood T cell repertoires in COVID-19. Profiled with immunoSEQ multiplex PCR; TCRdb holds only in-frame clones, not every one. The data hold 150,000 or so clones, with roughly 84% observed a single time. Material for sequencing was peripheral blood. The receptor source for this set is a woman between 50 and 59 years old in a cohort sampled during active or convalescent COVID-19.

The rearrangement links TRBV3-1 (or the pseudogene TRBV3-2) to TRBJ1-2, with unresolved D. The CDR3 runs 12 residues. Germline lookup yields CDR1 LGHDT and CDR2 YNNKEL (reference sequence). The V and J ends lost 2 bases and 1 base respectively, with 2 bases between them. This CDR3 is CASSQLNYGYTF. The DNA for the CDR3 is TGTGCCAGCAGCCAACTTAACTATGGCTACACCTTC.

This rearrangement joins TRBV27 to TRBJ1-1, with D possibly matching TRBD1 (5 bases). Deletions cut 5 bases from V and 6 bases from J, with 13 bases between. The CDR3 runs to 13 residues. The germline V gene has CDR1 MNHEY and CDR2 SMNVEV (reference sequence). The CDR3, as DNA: TGTGCCAGCAGTCCCCGGTCCAGGGCTGAAGCTTTCTTT. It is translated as CASSPRSRAEAFF.

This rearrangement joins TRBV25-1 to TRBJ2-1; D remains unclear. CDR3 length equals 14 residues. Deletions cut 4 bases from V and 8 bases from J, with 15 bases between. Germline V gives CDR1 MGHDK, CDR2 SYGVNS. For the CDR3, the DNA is TGTGCCAGCAGTGTTGGGCAAAACCAGGATGAGCAGTTCTTC. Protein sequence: CASSVGQNQDEQFF.

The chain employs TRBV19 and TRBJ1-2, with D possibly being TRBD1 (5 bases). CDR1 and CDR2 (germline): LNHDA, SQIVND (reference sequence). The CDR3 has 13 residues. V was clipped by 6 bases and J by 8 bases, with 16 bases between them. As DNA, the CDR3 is TGTGCCAGTAGCCTCCCCGGGGGTGCCGGCTACACCTTC. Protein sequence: CASSLPGGAGYTF.

CDR3 sequence: CASSYTAREGYTF. Here the CDR3 DNA reads TGTGCCAGCAGTTACACCGCCCGGGAAGGCTACACCTTC. The chain links TRBV11-2 to TRBJ1-2, with D unresolved. Trimming removed 6 bases at V and 8 bases at J, with 16 bases between. CDR3 length: 13 residues. Germline V gene sequence: CDR1 SGHAT, CDR2 FQNNGV.

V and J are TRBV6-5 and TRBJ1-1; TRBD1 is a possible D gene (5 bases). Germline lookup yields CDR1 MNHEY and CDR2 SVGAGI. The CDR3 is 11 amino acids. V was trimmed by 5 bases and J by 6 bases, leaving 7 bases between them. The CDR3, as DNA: TGTGCCAGCAGTCCAGGGTCTGAAGCTTTCTTT. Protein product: CASSPGSEAFF.

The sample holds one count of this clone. For the CDR3, the DNA is TGTGCCAGTAGTATCTTGGGGGGGAGCAATCAGCCCCAGCATTTT. Translating it yields CASSILGGSNQPQHF. The V and J genes are TRBV19 and TRBJ1-5, with a weak D call TRBD1 (5 bases). CDR1 is LNHDA and CDR2 is SQIVND in the germline V gene (reference sequence). Between the trimmed V and J ends, which lost 3 bases and 1 base, there was a span of 10 bases. This CDR3 has 15 residues.

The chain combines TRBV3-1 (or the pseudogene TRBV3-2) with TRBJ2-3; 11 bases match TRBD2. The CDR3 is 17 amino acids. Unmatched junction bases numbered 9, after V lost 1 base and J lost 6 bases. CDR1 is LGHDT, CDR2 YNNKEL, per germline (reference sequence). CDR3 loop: CASSQGLAGGPVDTQYF. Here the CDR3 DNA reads TGTGCCAGCAGCCAAGGATTAGCGGGGGGGCCAGTCGATACGCAGTATTTT.

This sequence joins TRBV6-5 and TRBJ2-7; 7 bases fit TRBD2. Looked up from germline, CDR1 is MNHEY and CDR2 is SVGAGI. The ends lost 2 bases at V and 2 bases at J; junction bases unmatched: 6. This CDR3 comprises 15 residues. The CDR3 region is CASSYTSGGTYEQYF. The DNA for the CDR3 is TGTGCCAGCAGTTACACCTCGGGAGGAACCTACGAGCAGTACTTC.

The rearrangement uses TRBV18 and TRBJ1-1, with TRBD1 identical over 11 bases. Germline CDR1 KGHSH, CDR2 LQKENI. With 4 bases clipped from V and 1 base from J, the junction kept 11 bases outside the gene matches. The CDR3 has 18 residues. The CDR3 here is CASSRVGTGGSANTEAFF. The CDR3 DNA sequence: TGTGCCAGCTCACGGGTAGGGACAGGGGGTTCGGCGAACACTGAAGCTTTCTTT.

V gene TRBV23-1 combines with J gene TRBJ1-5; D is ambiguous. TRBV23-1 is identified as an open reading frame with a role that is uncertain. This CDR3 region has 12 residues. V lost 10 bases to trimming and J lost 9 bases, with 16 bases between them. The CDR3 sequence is CAKPRVTAPQHF. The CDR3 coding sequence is TGCGCCAAGCCCCGGGTGACTGCGCCCCAGCATTTT.

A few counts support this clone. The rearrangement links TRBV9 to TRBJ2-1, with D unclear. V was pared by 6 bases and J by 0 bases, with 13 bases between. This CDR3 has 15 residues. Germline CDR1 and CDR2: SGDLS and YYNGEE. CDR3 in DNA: TGTGCCAGCACGACCTCGTCTAGCTCCTACAATGAGCAGTTCTTC. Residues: CASTTSSSSYNEQFF.

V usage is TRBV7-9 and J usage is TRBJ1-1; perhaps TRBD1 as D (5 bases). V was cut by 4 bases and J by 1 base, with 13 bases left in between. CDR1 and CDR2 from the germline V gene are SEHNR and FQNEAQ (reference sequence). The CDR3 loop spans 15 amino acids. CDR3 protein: CASSSPRVGNTEAFF. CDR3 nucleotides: TGTGCCAGCAGCTCCCCCAGGGTCGGGAACACTGAAGCTTTCTTT.

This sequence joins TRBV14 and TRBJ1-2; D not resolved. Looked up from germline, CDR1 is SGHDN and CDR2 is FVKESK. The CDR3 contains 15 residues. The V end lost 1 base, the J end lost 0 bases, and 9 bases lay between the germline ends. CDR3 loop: CASSQASLANYGYTF. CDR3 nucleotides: TGTGCCAGCAGCCAAGCGAGTCTAGCTAACTATGGCTACACCTTC.

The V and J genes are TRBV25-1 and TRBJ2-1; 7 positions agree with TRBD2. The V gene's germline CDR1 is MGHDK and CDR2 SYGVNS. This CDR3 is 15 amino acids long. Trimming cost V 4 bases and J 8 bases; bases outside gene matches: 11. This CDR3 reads CASSGPGAGMDEQFF. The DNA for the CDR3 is TGTGCCAGCAGTGGCCCGGGAGCGGGGATGGATGAGCAGTTCTTC.

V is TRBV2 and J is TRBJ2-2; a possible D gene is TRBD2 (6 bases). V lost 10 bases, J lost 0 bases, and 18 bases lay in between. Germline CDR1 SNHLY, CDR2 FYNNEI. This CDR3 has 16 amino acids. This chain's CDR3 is CAIPRDLAANTGELFF. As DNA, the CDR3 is TGTGCCATCCCGAGGGATTTAGCGGCGAACACCGGGGAGCTGTTTTTT.

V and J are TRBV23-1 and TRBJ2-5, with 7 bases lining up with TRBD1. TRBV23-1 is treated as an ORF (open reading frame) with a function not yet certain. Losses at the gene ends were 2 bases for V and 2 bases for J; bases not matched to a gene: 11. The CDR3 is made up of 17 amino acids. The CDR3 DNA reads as TGCGCCAGCAGTCAAACGAGTTCACCAGGGGGACAAGAGACCCAGTACTTC. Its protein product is CASSQTSSPGGQETQYF.

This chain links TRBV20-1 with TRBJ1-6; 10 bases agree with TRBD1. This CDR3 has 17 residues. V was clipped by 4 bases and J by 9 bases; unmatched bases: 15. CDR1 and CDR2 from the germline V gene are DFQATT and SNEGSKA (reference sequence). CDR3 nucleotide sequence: TGCAGTGCTACTGATTTACTGGGACAGGGGATACGTTCACCCCTCCACTTT. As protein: CSATDLLGQGIRSPLHF.

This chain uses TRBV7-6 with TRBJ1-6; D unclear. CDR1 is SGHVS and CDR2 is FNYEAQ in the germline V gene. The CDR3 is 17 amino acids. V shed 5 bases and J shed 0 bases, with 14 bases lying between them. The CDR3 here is CASSPDSTASYNSPLHF. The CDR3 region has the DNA TGTGCCAGCAGCCCAGATTCGACTGCCTCCTATAATTCACCCCTCCACTTT. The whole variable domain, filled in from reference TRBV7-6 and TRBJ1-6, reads GAGVSQSPRYKVTKRGQDVALRCDPISGHVSLYWYRQALGQGPEFLTYFNYEAQQDKSGLPNDRFSAERPEGSISTLTIQRTEQRDSAMYRCASSPDSTASYNSPLHFGNGTRLTVT.

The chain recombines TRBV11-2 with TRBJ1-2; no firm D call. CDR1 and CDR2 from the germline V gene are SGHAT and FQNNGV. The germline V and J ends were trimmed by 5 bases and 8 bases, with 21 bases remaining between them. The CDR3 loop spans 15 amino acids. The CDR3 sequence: CASSEETGVEGGYTF. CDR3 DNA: TGTGCCAGCAGCGAGGAAACGGGCGTCGAGGGAGGCTACACCTTC.

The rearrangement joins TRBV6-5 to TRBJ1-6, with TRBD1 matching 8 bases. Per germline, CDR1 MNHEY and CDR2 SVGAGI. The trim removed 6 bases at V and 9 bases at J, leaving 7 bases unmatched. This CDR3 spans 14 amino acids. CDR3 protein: CASSLRQGTSPLHF. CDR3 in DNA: TGTGCCAGCAGCCTAAGACAGGGGACTTCACCCCTCCACTTT.

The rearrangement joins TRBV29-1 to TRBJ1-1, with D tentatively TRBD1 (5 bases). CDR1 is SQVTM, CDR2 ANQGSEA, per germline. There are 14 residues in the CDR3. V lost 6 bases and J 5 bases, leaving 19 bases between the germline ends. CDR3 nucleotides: TGCAGCGTCGGGTTTGGGGGAGGAAAAACTGAAGCTTTCTTT. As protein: CSVGFGGGKTEAFF.

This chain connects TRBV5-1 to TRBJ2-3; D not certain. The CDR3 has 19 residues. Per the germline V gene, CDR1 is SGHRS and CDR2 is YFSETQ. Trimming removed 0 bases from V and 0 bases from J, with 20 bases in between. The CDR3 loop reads CASSLAGFVLRSSTDTQYF. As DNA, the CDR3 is TGCGCCAGCAGCTTGGCCGGGTTTGTGTTACGCTCTAGCACAGATACGCAGTATTTT.